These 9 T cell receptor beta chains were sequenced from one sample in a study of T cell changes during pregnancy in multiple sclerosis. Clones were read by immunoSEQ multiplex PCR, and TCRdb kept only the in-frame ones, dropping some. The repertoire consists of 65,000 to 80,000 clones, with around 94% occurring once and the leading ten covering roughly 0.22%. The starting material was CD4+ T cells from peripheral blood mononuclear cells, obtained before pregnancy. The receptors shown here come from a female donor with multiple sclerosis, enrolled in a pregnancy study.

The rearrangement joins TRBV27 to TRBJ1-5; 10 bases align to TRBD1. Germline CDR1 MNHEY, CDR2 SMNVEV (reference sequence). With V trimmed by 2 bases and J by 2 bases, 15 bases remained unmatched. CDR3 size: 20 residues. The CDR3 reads CASSLRWTGGRGGGNQPQHF. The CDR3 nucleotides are TGTGCCAGCAGTTTACGTTGGACAGGGGGTCGAGGAGGTGGCAATCAGCCCCAGCATTTT.

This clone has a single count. CDR3 sequence (DNA): TGTGCCAGTAGTAGTGGCAGGGGGCGGAATCAGCCCCAGCATTTT. It translates to CASSSGRGRNQPQHF. This chain joins TRBV19 and TRBJ1-5; TRBD1 matches 8 bases. Germline CDR1 is LNHDA and CDR2 is SQIVND (reference sequence). CDR3 length equals 15 residues. The J segment lost 4 bases and the V segment lost 4 bases, leaving 6 bases of the junction unmatched.

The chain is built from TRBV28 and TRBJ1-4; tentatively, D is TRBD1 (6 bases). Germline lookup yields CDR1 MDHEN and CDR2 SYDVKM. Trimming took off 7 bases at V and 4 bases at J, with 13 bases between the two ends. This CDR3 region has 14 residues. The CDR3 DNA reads TGTGCCAGCAACTGGGGGCAGCGTAATGAAAAACTGTTTTTT. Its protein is CASNWGQRNEKLFF.

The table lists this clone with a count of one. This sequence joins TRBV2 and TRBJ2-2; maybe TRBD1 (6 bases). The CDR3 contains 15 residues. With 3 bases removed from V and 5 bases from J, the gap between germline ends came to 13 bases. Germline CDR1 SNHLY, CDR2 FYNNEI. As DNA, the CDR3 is TGTGCCAGCAGTGAGGTCCGGACAGCTACCGGGGAGCTGTTTTTT. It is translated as CASSEVRTATGELFF.

The CDR3 loop is CASSEQGRISNQPQHF. The CDR3 region has the DNA TGTGCCAGCAGTGAACAGGGGCGGATTAGCAATCAGCCCCAGCATTTT. The genes are TRBV2 and TRBJ1-5; D is perhaps TRBD1 (6 bases). Per the germline V gene, CDR1 is SNHLY and CDR2 is FYNNEI. Deletions cut 2 bases from V and 0 bases from J, with 11 bases between. The CDR3 totals 16 residues.

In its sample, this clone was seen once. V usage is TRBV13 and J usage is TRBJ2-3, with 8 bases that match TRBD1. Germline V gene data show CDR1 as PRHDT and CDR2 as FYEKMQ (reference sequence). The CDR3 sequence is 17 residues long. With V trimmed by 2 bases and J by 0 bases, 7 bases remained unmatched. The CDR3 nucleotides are TGTGCCAGCAGCTTAAGAACAGGGGGAGCTAGCACAGATACGCAGTATTTT. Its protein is CASSLRTGGASTDTQYF.

CDR3 nucleotides: TGCGCCAGCAGCTTCGCCGGGAACTATGGCTACACCTTC. It yields the protein CASSFAGNYGYTF. The chain carries TRBV4-1 and TRBJ1-2; no firm D call. The CDR3 has 13 amino acids. With 5 bases removed from V and 2 bases from J, the gap between germline ends came to 9 bases. Germline assignment: CDR1 MGHRA and CDR2 YSYEKL.

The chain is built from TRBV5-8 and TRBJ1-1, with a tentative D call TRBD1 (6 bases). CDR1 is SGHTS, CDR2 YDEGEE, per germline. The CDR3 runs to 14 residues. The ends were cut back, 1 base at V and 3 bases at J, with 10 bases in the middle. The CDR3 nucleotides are TGTGCCAGCAGCTTGAGCGGGGGCTACACTGAAGCTTTCTTT. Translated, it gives CASSLSGGYTEAFF.

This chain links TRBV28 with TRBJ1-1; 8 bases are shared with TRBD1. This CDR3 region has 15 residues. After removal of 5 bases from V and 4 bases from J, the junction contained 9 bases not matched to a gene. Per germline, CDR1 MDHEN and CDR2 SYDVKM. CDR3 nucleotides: TGTGCCAGCAGTGCATGGACAGGGCAAGGCACTGAAGCTTTCTTT. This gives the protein CASSAWTGQGTEAFF.